The 2 T cell receptor beta chains reported below all come from one sample, sequenced in a study of blood T cell repertoires in COVID-19. Sequencing used immunoSEQ multiplex PCR; TCRdb keeps in-frame clones, though not all of them. The data show over 100,000 clones, approximately 85% seen once. Input material: peripheral blood. The receptors were gathered from a man in his forties with active or convalescent COVID-19.

The gene calls are TRBV19 and TRBJ1-4, with D possibly TRBD1 on 6 matching bases. V dropped 5 bases and J dropped 0 bases, with 13 bases sitting between them. This CDR3 comprises 16 residues. CDR1 and CDR2 (germline): LNHDA, SQIVND (reference sequence). The CDR3 region has the DNA TGTGCCAGTAGTCTCGCAGGGGTAACAACTAATGAAAAACTGTTTTTT. Translation gives CASSLAGVTTNEKLFF. The variable domain in full, with the rest retrieved from reference TRBV19 and TRBJ1-4, is DGGITQSPKYLFRKEGQNVTLSCEQNLNHDAMYWYRQDPGQGLRLIYYSQIVNDFQKGDIAEGYSVSREKKESFPLTVTSAQKNPTAFYLCASSLAGVTTNEKLFFGSGTQLSVL.

The chain uses TRBV11-2 and TRBJ1-2, with TRBD1 identical over 9 bases. Germline V gene sequence: CDR1 SGHAT, CDR2 FQNNGV. J lost 0 bases, V lost 5 bases, and 10 bases had no gene match. The CDR3 sequence is 17 residues long. Written as DNA, the CDR3 is TGTGCCAGCAGCGGAGGGACAGGGCGACGTTCTAACTATGGCTACACCTTC. This translates into CASSGGTGRRSNYGYTF.